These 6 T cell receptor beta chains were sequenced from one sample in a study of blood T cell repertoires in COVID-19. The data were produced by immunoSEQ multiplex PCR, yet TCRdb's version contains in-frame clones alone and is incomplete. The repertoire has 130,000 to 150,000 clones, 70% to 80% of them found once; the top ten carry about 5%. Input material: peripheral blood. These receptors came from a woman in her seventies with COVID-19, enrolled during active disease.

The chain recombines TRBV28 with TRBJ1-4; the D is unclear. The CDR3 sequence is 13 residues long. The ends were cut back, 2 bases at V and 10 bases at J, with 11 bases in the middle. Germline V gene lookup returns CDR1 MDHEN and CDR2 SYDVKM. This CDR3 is CASSLNEQTKLFF. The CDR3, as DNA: TGTGCCAGCAGTTTAAATGAACAGACAAAACTGTTTTTT.

The CDR3 DNA follows: TGTGCCAGCAGTCCGGACAGTTTCTATAATTCACCCCTCCACTTT. This gives the protein CASSPDSFYNSPLHF. The chain combines TRBV7-2 with TRBJ1-6, with D possibly TRBD1 on 6 matching bases. Germline V lookup: CDR1 SGHTA, CDR2 FQGNSA. V lost 6 bases, J lost 3 bases, and 12 bases lay in between. The CDR3 is made up of 15 amino acids.

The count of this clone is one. The chain's CDR3 is CASSSIGYEQYF. CDR3 DNA: TGTGCCAGCAGTTCCATCGGCTACGAGCAGTACTTC. The chain has TRBV27 and TRBJ2-7; D ambiguous. The CDR3 loop spans 12 amino acids. The V gene lost 4 bases and the J gene lost 3 bases, with 7 bases spanning the gap. The germline CDR1 and CDR2 sequences are MNHEY and SMNVEV (reference sequence).

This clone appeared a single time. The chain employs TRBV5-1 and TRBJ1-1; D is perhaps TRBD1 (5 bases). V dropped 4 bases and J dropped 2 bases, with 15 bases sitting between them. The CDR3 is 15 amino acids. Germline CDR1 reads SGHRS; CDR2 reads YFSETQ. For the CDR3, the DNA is TGCGCCAGCAGCCCAGCATGGGGGGGTAACACTGAAGCTTTCTTT. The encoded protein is CASSPAWGGNTEAFF. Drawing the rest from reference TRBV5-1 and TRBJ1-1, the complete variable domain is KAGVTQTPRYLIKTRGQQVTLSCSPISGHRSVSWYQQTPGQGLQFLFEYFSETQRNKGNFPGRFSGRQFSNSRSEMNVSTLELGDSALYLCASSPAWGGNTEAFFGQGTRLTVV.

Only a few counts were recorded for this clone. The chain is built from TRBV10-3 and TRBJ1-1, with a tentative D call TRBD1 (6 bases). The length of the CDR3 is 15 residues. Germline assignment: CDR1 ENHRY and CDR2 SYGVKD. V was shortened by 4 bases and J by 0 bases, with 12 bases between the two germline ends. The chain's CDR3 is CAISVSGTMNTEAFF. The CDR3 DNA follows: TGTGCCATCAGTGTATCAGGGACAATGAACACTGAAGCTTTCTTT.

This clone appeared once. Here the CDR3 DNA reads TGTGCCAGCAGCTCCAACGGGATGGGGGCCTCCTACAATGAGCAGTTCTTC. It is translated as CASSSNGMGASYNEQFF. The chain couples TRBV11-2 to TRBJ2-1; tentatively, D is TRBD1 (6 bases). The CDR3 has 17 residues. The V end lost 4 bases, the J end lost 0 bases, and 16 bases lay between the germline ends. From germline, CDR1 is SGHAT and CDR2 FQNNGV.